This T cell receptor beta chain was found in a study of T cells after yellow fever vaccination (dated by TCRdb to 2018 to 2020). General notes on the study: The SMART-Seq v4 Ultra Low Input RNA kit was used to prepare libraries from fractions with low cell numbers. Blood samples were taken at several timepoints before and after primary and secondary immunization, and bulk PBMC replicates and cell subsets were isolated. Two healthy male donors made up the cohort, one aged 18 to 30 years and the other aged 30 to 40 years. To follow T-cell clones before and after both primary and booster YFV17D yellow fever vaccination, bulk TCR alpha and beta repertoires underwent longitudinal sequencing.

The germline V end is reduced by 1 base and the J end by 2 bases; junction bases left unmatched: 8. In the germline V gene, CDR1 corresponds to SGHVS and CDR2 to FNYEAQ. The CDR3 measures 17 amino acids from cysteine to phenylalanine. Just the 51-base CDR3 DNA is kept, in frame starting at base 1. What the work shows at the level of the full study, not this receptor alone: A small share of clonotypes was detected in both CD4 and CD8 compartments, with the overlap likely arising from convergent recombination. Most clones expanded after primary vaccination (roughly 96% of CD4 and approximately 90% of CD8) were re-detected after the booster, suggesting that broad memory maintenance occurred. Computational filtering was required because FACS-sorted repertoires could contain abundant contaminating clonotypes from the bulk population. Because the study included only a couple of donors, the extent to which the findings can be generalized is limited. The secondary T-cell response was weaker than the primary response but faster, peaking on day 5 instead of day 15.

TCRdb records Illumina NovaSeq 6000 as the sequencer. Synthesis of TCR cDNA relied on 5'RACE template switching, a step that introduced a universal primer site along with unique molecular identifiers. Priming of cDNA synthesis was performed from both the TCR alpha and TCR beta constant segments. Libraries were amplified in two PCR steps, with sample barcodes and sequencing adapters added in the second step. Libraries were sequenced on Illumina HiSeq 2500 (2x100 bp) or NovaSeq (2x150 bp). Regarding the original processing steps: Reads were demultiplexed and collapsed into UMI consensus sequences with MIGEC, and V(D)J alignment was performed with MiXCR. Using edgeR on replicate PBMC samples, clonotypes were called vaccine-responding if FDR was below 0.01 and the log2 fold change was above 5 up to day 15. Bulk clonotypes were assigned CD4 or CD8 identity according to which sequenced CD4 or CD8 repertoire held them at higher abundance. TCRdb trimmed public reads at Q25 via fastp, called clones via MiXCR and kept in-frame beta chains. One record per CDR3 amino acid sequence lists the most common genes and DNA. The V and J calls and clone size come from TCRdb's table, not from the authors' own analysis. The sample table records around 200,000 distinct CDR3 sequences; approximately 10% of these occur just once. Of the sample, 35% to 40% is held by the ten largest clones.

This specimen's treatment or condition label, per the study, means: live attenuated yellow fever vaccine strain. A standard Ficoll-Paque protocol was used to isolate PBMCs from peripheral blood. Dynabeads CD4 and CD8 positive selection kits were used to isolate the CD4 and CD8 T-cell fractions. RNA was extracted with TriZol from bulk PBMCs, CD4 and CD8 fractions, and dextramer-positive and dextramer-negative fractions. This clonotype was recorded at least ten times. The antigen it binds to is not known. No much larger clone exists at a distance of one base, and base qualities are not known. The source was CD8+ T cells sorted from PBMCs, collected 15 days after the yellow fever booster vaccination. The chain was built from TRBV7-6 and TRBJ2-3, with TRBD2 matching 8 junction bases. The receptor's source is a man younger than 35 who received the YFV17D yellow fever vaccine. The DNA sequence is given as TGTGCCAGCAGCTTAGTCCCGATAGCGGGGTTCACAGATACGCAGTATTTT. This is translated as CASSLVPIAGFTDTQYF.